The 20 T cell receptor beta chains listed next were all sequenced from one sample in a study of T cell changes during pregnancy in multiple sclerosis. Sequenced by immunoSEQ multiplex PCR; TCRdb stores in-frame clones only, minus some. The data contain 25,000 to 35,000 clones, over 85% of them singletons. This specimen consisted of CD4+ T cells from peripheral blood mononuclear cells, obtained in the second trimester of pregnancy. The receptors here all came from a female donor in good health, enrolled as a control in a pregnancy study.

This clone was detected once. The chain is built from TRBV7-2 and TRBJ2-7; TRBD2 agrees at 9 bases. The CDR3 has 16 residues. V lost 1 base to trimming and J lost 3 bases; unmatched junction nucleotides: 7. CDR1 is SGHTA, CDR2 FQGNSA, per germline. The CDR3 nucleotides read TGTGCCAGCAGCTTAGGGGCATTAGCGGGGGACTACGAGCAGTACTTC. It encodes CASSLGALAGDYEQYF. The full variable domain, in which reference TRBV7-2 and TRBJ2-7 provide the parts outside the CDR3, is GAGVSQSPSNKVTEKGKDVELRCDPISGHTALYWYRQSLGQGLEFLIYFQGNSAPDKSGLPSDRFSAERTGGSVSTLTIQRTQQEDSAVYLCASSLGALAGDYEQYFGPGTRLTVT.

This chain joins TRBV19 and TRBJ1-5; D is possibly TRBD1 (6 bases). The CDR3 has 16 amino acids. Germline V gene data show CDR1 as LNHDA and CDR2 as SQIVND (reference sequence). V was pared by 3 bases and J by 3 bases, with 15 bases between. The CDR3 region has the DNA TGTGCCAGTAGTATGGTTCGACAGGCGTACAATCAGCCCCAGCATTTT. Its translation is CASSMVRQAYNQPQHF.

The V and J genes are TRBV21-1 and TRBJ2-3; TRBD2, the table's D call, was not compared with the DNA. TRBV21-1 is a pseudogene segment. The CDR3 has 18 amino acids. Written as DNA, the CDR3 is TGTGCCAGCAGCAAGGGACTAGCGGGGCTCCTTGGGGTAGATACGCAGTATTTT. Translation gives CASSKGLAGLLGVDTQYF.

This chain links TRBV4-1 with TRBJ2-1, with 9 bases identical to TRBD2. Germline V lookup: CDR1 MGHRA, CDR2 YSYEKL. This CDR3 spans 18 amino acids. Germline trimming cut 1 base from V and 4 bases from J; bases unmatched to any gene: 11. The chain's CDR3 is CASSQGGLGGRGYNEQFF. CDR3 DNA: TGCGCCAGCAGCCAAGGGGGGTTGGGCGGGAGGGGGTACAATGAGCAGTTCTTC.

V usage is TRBV7-2 and J usage is TRBJ2-2; 13 nucleotides agree with TRBD2. The CDR3 has 17 residues. J was trimmed by 6 bases and V by 4 bases; bases with no gene match: 8. The V gene's germline CDR1 is SGHTA and CDR2 FQGNSA. This CDR3 reads CASSSSPTSGGAGELFF. CDR3 nucleotides: TGTGCCAGCAGCTCCAGCCCCACTAGCGGGGGGGCCGGGGAGCTGTTTTTT.

The V call is TRBV2, the J call TRBJ2-7; 9 bases match TRBD2. This CDR3 is built from 16 residues. Trimming cost V 3 bases and J 4 bases; bases outside gene matches: 10. Germline loops: CDR1 SNHLY, CDR2 FYNNEI. CDR3 DNA sequence: TGTGCCAGCAGTGAGCATGCGGCGGGAGGGCGGTACGAGCAGTACTTC. As protein: CASSEHAAGGRYEQYF.

J is TRBJ2-5 and V is TRBV7-2; the match to TRBD2 covers 8 bases. The CDR3 is 13 amino acids. Unmatched junction bases numbered 3, after V lost 2 bases and J lost 7 bases. Germline CDR1 reads SGHTA; CDR2 reads FQGNSA. DNA for the CDR3: TGTGCCAGCAGCTTACCAGCGGGGGTGACCCAGTACTTC. It is translated as CASSLPAGVTQYF.

The rearrangement uses TRBV5-1 and TRBJ1-5; D not certain. V gave up 0 bases and J gave up 6 bases, with 10 bases separating them. Per the germline V gene, CDR1 is SGHRS and CDR2 is YFSETQ. The CDR3 is 14 residues long. In DNA form, the CDR3 reads TGCGCCAGCAGCTTGGGGCCCCGGGGTCAGCCCCAGCATTTT. The encoded protein is CASSLGPRGQPQHF.

The chain combines TRBV2 with TRBJ2-1; 10 positions match TRBD2. In germline, CDR1 is SNHLY, CDR2 FYNNEI. The CDR3 runs to 15 residues. The ends lost 3 bases at V and 9 bases at J; junction bases unmatched: 8. The CDR3 region is CASSDLAGGGGEQFF. The CDR3 DNA reads as TGTGCCAGCAGTGATTTAGCGGGGGGAGGAGGTGAGCAGTTCTTC.

The chain is built from TRBV20-1 and TRBJ1-2; no firm D call. This CDR3 has 11 residues. V lost 7 bases to trimming and J lost 3 bases, with 9 bases between them. Germline lookup yields CDR1 DFQATT and CDR2 SNEGSKA (reference sequence). The CDR3 DNA reads as TGCAGTGTTACCGGGGACTATGGCTACACCTTC. This encodes CSVTGDYGYTF.

V and J are TRBV4-2 and TRBJ2-2; the match to TRBD2 covers 8 bases. The CDR3 consists of 17 residues. Germline assignment: CDR1 LGHNA and CDR2 YNFKEQ. V dropped 4 bases and J dropped 7; count of bases not matched to a gene: 14. The CDR3 nucleotides read TGTGCCAGCAGCCCGAAGGAGCGAGCGGGAGCAGTCGGGGAGCTGTTTTTT. Encoded protein: CASSPKERAGAVGELFF.

The chain carries TRBV18 and TRBJ1-2; TRBD1 is a possible D gene (6 bases). V was pared by 3 bases and J by 8 bases, with 7 bases between. Germline CDR1 is KGHSH and CDR2 is LQKENI. The length of the CDR3 is 11 residues. In DNA form, the CDR3 reads TGTGCCAGCTCACCCGGACAGGGCTACACCTTC. This encodes CASSPGQGYTF.

The chain combines TRBV6-1 with TRBJ2-3; the match to TRBD2 covers 14 bases. With V trimmed by 5 bases and J by 5 bases, 6 bases remained unmatched. CDR3 length: 16 residues. Germline V gene lookup returns CDR1 MNHNS and CDR2 SASEGT. DNA of the CDR3: TGTGCCAGCAGTCAAGGGACTAGCGGGAGTGTAGATACGCAGTATTTT. As protein: CASSQGTSGSVDTQYF.

The J gene is TRBJ1-2, the V gene TRBV27; TRBD1 matches 7 bases. In germline, CDR1 is MNHEY, CDR2 SMNVEV (reference sequence). The V gene end was trimmed by 5 bases and the J gene end by 4 bases; junction bases not matched to a gene: 4. The CDR3 loop spans 13 amino acids. The CDR3 DNA reads as TGTGCCAGCAGTCGACAGGGTACCTATGGCTACACCTTC. It translates to CASSRQGTYGYTF.

The chain links TRBV6-6 to TRBJ2-1, with D possibly matching TRBD2 (6 bases). This CDR3 has 13 residues. The V gene's germline CDR1 is MNHNY and CDR2 SVGAGI (reference sequence). V lost 6 bases, J lost 8 bases, and 14 bases lay in between. The DNA of the CDR3 is TGTGCCAGCAGCGGGGGAGTGCGGCATGAGCAGTTCTTC. This gives the protein CASSGGVRHEQFF.

The chain is built from TRBV19 and TRBJ2-7; D might be TRBD1 (6 bases). V was shortened by 4 bases and J by 2 bases, with 9 bases between the two germline ends. This CDR3 region has 13 residues. Germline values: CDR1 LNHDA, CDR2 SQIVND (reference sequence). The CDR3 DNA is TGTGCCAGTAGTAACCGGGACACCTACGAGCAGTACTTC. Translation: CASSNRDTYEQYF.

The rearrangement joins TRBV21-1 to TRBJ2-1; TRBD2, the table's D call, lacks a check against the DNA. TRBV21-1 counts as a pseudogene. CDR3 length: 18 amino acids. The chain's CDR3 is CASSKEIEGGGADNEQFF. CDR3 DNA: TGTGCCAGCAGCAAAGAGATTGAAGGCGGGGGGGCGGACAATGAGCAGTTCTTC.

The V call is TRBV27, the J call TRBJ2-1, with 15 positions matching TRBD2. Losses at the gene ends were 6 bases for V and 8 bases for J; bases not matched to a gene: 11. Germline V gene lookup returns CDR1 MNHEY and CDR2 SMNVEV (reference sequence). The CDR3 consists of 17 residues. The CDR3 DNA sequence: TGTGCCAGCAGACAACCGGGACTAGCGGGAGGTGTCGATGAGCAGTTCTTC. It specifies CASRQPGLAGGVDEQFF.

This CDR3 reads CASSLDGGLNTEAFF. The CDR3 DNA reads TGTGCCAGCAGCTTAGATGGGGGGTTGAACACTGAAGCTTTCTTT. The rearrangement links TRBV11-3 to TRBJ1-1; TRBD1 might be the D (5 bases). Germline CDR1 and CDR2: SGHNT and YENEEA. The CDR3 runs 15 residues. Trimming removed 0 bases from V and 0 bases from J, with 8 bases in between.

V usage is TRBV6-1 and J usage is TRBJ1-4; a possible D gene is TRBD1 (6 bases). This CDR3 has 14 amino acids. Trimming pared 2 bases from V and 3 bases from J, leaving 7 bases between. In germline, CDR1 is MNHNS, CDR2 SASEGT. CDR3: CASSEHRANEKLFF. CDR3 nucleotide sequence: TGTGCCAGCAGTGAACACAGGGCTAATGAAAAACTGTTTTTT.